A selection of T cell receptor beta chains follows, all from one sample in a study of blood T cell repertoires in COVID-19. Profiling relied on immunoSEQ multiplex PCR, and the TCRdb table lists in-frame clones only, not all of them. The sample contains roughly 220,000 clones, about 85% of which appear only once. The sample comprised peripheral blood. These receptors were obtained from a man aged 25-45 years with active or convalescent COVID-19. The CDR3 runs from the conserved cysteine through the conserved F or W. Fields, in order: J gene, CDR3 length, clone size, V gene, D gene, CDR3 DNA, CDR3 protein. A D gene is named only where the DNA matches it firmly. Clone size is given for some rows only: seen once, a few or many times, or a class if the clone is expanded.

TRBJ1-1 | 15 | NA | TRBV6-5 | TRBD1 | TGTGCCAGCAGGGGACAGGGAAGCATGAACACTGAAGCTTTCTTT | CASRGQGSMNTEAFF
TRBJ2-3 | 19 | few | TRBV29-1 | TRBD2 | TGCAGCGTTGAGGGTTTGAGCGGGGAATCAAAGGAGCACACAGATACGCAGTATTTT | CSVEGLSGESKEHTDTQYF
TRBJ1-2 | 12 | few | TRBV30 | NA | TGTGCCTGGAGCTATTCGACAGTTGGCTACACCTTC | CAWSYSTVGYTF
TRBJ1-4 | 13 | NA | TRBV11-2 | NA | TGTGCCAGCAGCGACAGGCCCAATGAAAAACTGTTTTTT | CASSDRPNEKLFF
TRBJ2-1 | 17 | NA | TRBV3-1/TRBV3-2 | NA | TGTGCCAGCAGCCAAGTCCCCGCGGGGAGCTCCTACAATGAGCAGTTCTTC | CASSQVPAGSSYNEQFF
TRBJ2-7 | 13 | NA | TRBV27 | NA | TGTGCCAGCAGTTTATCCGTTTCCTACGAGCAGTACTTC | CASSLSVSYEQYF
TRBJ1-2 | 12 | NA | TRBV12-3/TRBV12-4 | NA | TGTGCCAGCAGACAGGGTAACTATGGCTACACCTTC | CASRQGNYGYTF
TRBJ2-2 | 15 | NA | TRBV7-2 | TRBD2 | TGTGCCAGCAGCCCGAGCGGGAGGGGCGGCGGGGAGCTGTTTTTT | CASSPSGRGGGELFF
TRBJ2-7 | 14 | NA | TRBV27 | TRBD2 | TGTGCCAGCAGCCCCTCGAGCGGGACCTCTGGGCAGTACTTC | CASSPSSGTSGQYF
TRBJ2-1 | 13 | many | TRBV6-6 | NA | TGTGCCAGCAGTCGCGGGACAGCGTATGAGCAGTTCTTC | CASSRGTAYEQFF
TRBJ1-2 | 14 | few | TRBV4-3 | TRBD1 | TGCGCCAGCAGCCCCCAGGGACAGGGCTATGGCTACACCTTC | CASSPQGQGYGYTF
TRBJ2-5 | 11 | NA | TRBV29-1 | NA | TGCAGCGTCGGAGAGGAGGAGACCCAGTACTTC | CSVGEEETQYF
TRBJ1-2 | 12 | NA | TRBV30 | NA | TGTGCCTGGACCGTGGGGGGGTATGGCTACACCTTC | CAWTVGGYGYTF
TRBJ1-2 | 13 | NA | TRBV12-3/TRBV12-4 | TRBD1 | TGTGCCAGCACCTCGGGACAGGTCGCTGGCTACACCTTC | CASTSGQVAGYTF
TRBJ1-6 | 14 | NA | TRBV6-5 | NA | TGTGCCAGCAGACCGGACAGCCTTGGTTCACCCCTCCACTTT | CASRPDSLGSPLHF
TRBJ2-1 | 17 | NA | TRBV5-1 | TRBD2 | TGCGCCAGCAGCTTGGCCGCACCTAGCGGGGGGGCCAATGAGCAGTTCTTC | CASSLAAPSGGANEQFF
TRBJ1-1 | 16 | NA | TRBV7-2 | TRBD1 | TGTGCCAGCAGCCAGGACAGGTGGGGAATTAACACTGAAGCTTTCTTT | CASSQDRWGINTEAFF
TRBJ2-3 | 13 | NA | TRBV29-1 | NA | TGCAGCGCCAATAGCGGTAACACAGATACGCAGTATTTT | CSANSGNTDTQYF
TRBJ2-7 | 14 | NA | TRBV5-1 | TRBD2 | TGCGCAAGCAGTGAGAGACTAGCGGCCTACGAGCAGTACTTC | CASSERLAAYEQYF
TRBJ2-3 | 16 | NA | TRBV28 | TRBD2 | TGTGCCAGCAGCTCTACCCCTAGCGGGACCACAGATACGCAGTATTTT | CASSSTPSGTTDTQYF
TRBJ1-2 | 13 | once | TRBV28 | NA | TGTGCCAGCAGTCCCGGGAAGGTCTATGGCTACACCTTT | CASSPGKVYGYTF
TRBJ2-5 | 13 | NA | TRBV6-2/TRBV6-3 | NA | TGTGCCAGCAGTTACGTTGGGGGGGAGACCCAGTACTTC | CASSYVGGETQYF
TRBJ2-3 | 11 | once | TRBV6-2/TRBV6-3 | NA | TGTGCCAGCAGTTCTCTAGATACGCAGTATTTT | CASSSLDTQYF
TRBJ2-1 | 16 | NA | TRBV7-9 | TRBD2 | TGTGCCAGCAGACTAACCGGGACTAGCGGGACGAATGAGCAGTTCTTC | CASRLTGTSGTNEQFF